The next 5 T cell receptor beta chains were all read from a single sample in a study of cytomegalovirus exposure and HLA in healthy donors. Only in-frame clones appear in the TCRdb table, and some are missing; sequencing was by immunoSEQ multiplex PCR. The table includes about 200,000 clones, about three quarters detected once. The source material was PBMCs. The receptors stem from a woman under 40 in good health and CMV-seronegative.

The J gene is TRBJ1-3, the V gene TRBV11-3; D unclear. V was shortened by 3 bases and J by 0 bases, with 9 bases between the two germline ends. The germline V gene encodes CDR1 SGHNT and CDR2 YENEEA. This CDR3 has 15 residues. CDR3 residues: CASSFDHSSGNTIYF. As DNA, the CDR3 is TGTGCCAGCAGCTTTGATCACAGCTCTGGAAACACCATATATTTT.

The chain combines TRBV6-6 with TRBJ1-3; D not resolved. CDR1 and CDR2 (germline): MNHNY, SVGAGI (reference sequence). V lost 5 bases and J 0 bases, leaving 8 bases between the germline ends. This CDR3 has 14 residues. The CDR3 here is CASSTQDSGNTIYF. DNA of the CDR3: TGTGCCAGCAGTACCCAGGACTCTGGAAACACCATATATTTT.

The rearrangement links TRBV6-6 to TRBJ1-6, with 7 bases aligning to TRBD1. Trimming took 5 bases from V and 9 from J; bases not matched to a gene: 10. The CDR3 contains 15 residues. The germline gives CDR1 MNHNY, CDR2 SVGAGI (reference sequence). CDR3 coding DNA: TGTGCCAGCAGTCCCCCGGAGGGGGCGGGTTCACCCCTCCACTTT. This codes for CASSPPEGAGSPLHF.

This chain joins TRBV4-1 and TRBJ2-7, with TRBD2 as a possible D gene (6 bases). This CDR3 has 15 amino acids. Germline CDR1 reads MGHRA; CDR2 reads YSYEKL. Trimming took 4 bases from V and 1 from J, leaving 14 bases between them. CDR3 nucleotides: TGCGCCAGCAGCCGAATGGATCTAGCGTCCTACGAGCAGTACTTC. It encodes CASSRMDLASYEQYF.

In this sample, this clone turned up once. This chain uses TRBV6-5 with TRBJ2-7; 12 bases are a match to TRBD1. The CDR3 is made up of 15 amino acids. V lost 4 bases to trimming and J lost 5 bases; unmatched junction nucleotides: 6. Looked up from germline, CDR1 is MNHEY and CDR2 is SVGAGI. The CDR3 here is CASSSTGTGGDEQYF. CDR3 coding DNA: TGTGCCAGCAGTTCGACCGGGACAGGGGGCGACGAGCAGTACTTC.